Following are 22 T cell receptor beta chains from one sample sequenced in a study of PD-L1 blockade in urothelial cancer. Here immunoSEQ multiplex PCR was the method, and the copy in TCRdb shows in-frame clones only, minus some. This sample has roughly 90,000 clones, with approximately 91% found just once. The sequences come from PBMCs, collected around atezolizumab (anti-PD-L1) treatment. These receptors were collected from a man aged 60 to 75 with urothelial cancer.

This CDR3 reads CASSPPRVGNQPQHF. Written as DNA, the CDR3 is TGTGCCAGCAGTCCCCCCAGGGTGGGCAATCAGCCCCAGCATTTT. The chain employs TRBV28 and TRBJ1-5; D is perhaps TRBD1 (5 bases). This CDR3 has 15 residues. Looked up from germline, CDR1 is MDHEN and CDR2 is SYDVKM. V lost 5 bases and J lost 2, with 13 bases in between.

J is TRBJ2-1 and V is TRBV5-6, with 7 bases matching TRBD2. V was clipped by 3 bases and J by 1 base; unmatched bases: 13. Looked up from germline, CDR1 is SGHDT and CDR2 is YYEEEE. The CDR3 has 18 amino acids. CDR3 nucleotide sequence: TGTGCCAGCAGCTCCACCCTATGGTCTAGCGGTTCCTACAATGAGCAGTTCTTC. It is translated as CASSSTLWSSGSYNEQFF.

V and J are TRBV28 and TRBJ2-1; no firm D call. With 7 bases removed from V and 3 bases from J, the gap between germline ends came to 4 bases. CDR1 MDHEN and CDR2 SYDVKM come from the germline V gene. CDR3 length: 11 residues. Written as DNA, the CDR3 is TGTGCCAGCACCAACTACAATGAGCAGTTCTTC. Its translation is CASTNYNEQFF. Combining the CDR3 with reference TRBV28 and TRBJ2-1 gives the whole variable domain DVKVTQSSRYLVKRTGEKVFLECVQDMDHENMFWYRQDPGLGLRLIYFSYDVKMKEKGDIPEGYSVSREKKERFSLILESASTNQTSMYLCASTNYNEQFFGPGTRLTVL.

DNA for the CDR3: TGCGCCAGCAGGGCGGGACTACAGACCCAGTACTTC. Translated: CASRAGLQTQYF. This chain uses TRBV23-1 with TRBJ2-5, with 7 nucleotides matching TRBD2. TRBV23-1 is an ORF, with its function uncertain. This CDR3 spans 12 amino acids. Trimming removed 6 bases from V and 6 bases from J; junction bases left unmatched: 4.

In this sample, this clone turned up once. The chain couples TRBV11-2 to TRBJ1-5; 8 nucleotides line up with TRBD1. Germline V CDR1 and CDR2: SGHAT, FQNNGV. The CDR3 runs 17 residues. V lost 1 base, J lost 0 bases, and 5 bases stayed unmatched. CDR3 protein: CASSLGTGPYSNQPQHF. The CDR3 DNA follows: TGTGCCAGCAGCTTAGGGACAGGGCCCTATAGCAATCAGCCCCAGCATTTT.

The chain carries TRBV11-2 and TRBJ2-4; a weak D match, TRBD2 (7 bases). From germline, CDR1 is SGHAT and CDR2 FQNNGV. Trimming left V 5 bases short and J 0 bases short, with 17 bases between. The CDR3 runs 17 residues. CDR3 sequence: CASSALRGALAKNIQYF. The CDR3 bases are TGTGCCAGCAGCGCGCTACGGGGGGCACTAGCCAAAAACATTCAGTACTTC.

V and J are TRBV19 and TRBJ1-4, with D hard to call. V was trimmed by 5 bases and J by 0 bases, leaving 7 bases between them. CDR3 length: 14 amino acids. Germline assignment: CDR1 LNHDA and CDR2 SQIVND (reference sequence). The CDR3 DNA sequence: TGTGCCAGTAGTCGTAGCTCAACTAATGAAAAACTGTTTTTT. Its protein product is CASSRSSTNEKLFF.

The V call is TRBV28, the J call TRBJ1-2; D remains ambiguous. The V end lost 6 bases, the J end lost 2 bases, and 10 bases lay between the germline ends. The CDR3 consists of 13 residues. Germline values: CDR1 MDHEN, CDR2 SYDVKM. In DNA form, the CDR3 reads TGTGCCAGCAGGCAGGATTTAAACTATGGCTACACCTTC. It codes for CASRQDLNYGYTF.

This chain uses TRBV20-1 with TRBJ1-5; tentative D call: TRBD1 (5 bases). The V and J ends lost 4 bases and 11 bases respectively, with 12 bases between them. There are 11 residues in the CDR3. The germline CDR1 and CDR2 sequences are DFQATT and SNEGSKA (reference sequence). CDR3 sequence: CSATGPRAQHF. CDR3 sequence (DNA): TGCAGTGCTACAGGCCCCAGGGCCCAGCATTTT.

The chain employs TRBV28 and TRBJ1-5; 10 bases fit TRBD1. This CDR3 spans 19 amino acids. Germline CDR1 is MDHEN and CDR2 is SYDVKM. V shed 0 bases, J shed 2 bases, and the junction held 10 bases outside the gene matches. The CDR3 is CASSLWGGLGTGGNQPQHF. The CDR3 DNA sequence: TGTGCCAGCAGTTTATGGGGAGGGTTAGGGACAGGGGGCAATCAGCCCCAGCATTTT.

This clone was observed once. This chain uses TRBV29-1 with TRBJ1-2; the match to TRBD1 covers 9 bases. V lost 3 bases and J lost 2; bases outside the gene matches: 13. The CDR3 covers 17 residues. Germline V gene data show CDR1 as SQVTM and CDR2 as ANQGSEA. In DNA, the CDR3 is TGCAGCGTTGAGTTTTATGACAGGGGGGAGGGAAACTATGGCTACACCTTC. Translated: CSVEFYDRGEGNYGYTF. Combining the CDR3 with reference TRBV29-1 and TRBJ1-2 gives the whole variable domain SAVISQKPSRDICQRGTSLTIQCQVDSQVTMMFWYRQQPGQSLTLIATANQGSEATYESGFVIDKFPISRPNLTFSTLTVSNMSPEDSSIYLCSVEFYDRGEGNYGYTFGSGTRLTVV.

The chain has TRBV2 and TRBJ2-3, with TRBD2 matching over 10 bases. The CDR3 totals 15 residues. Germline CDR1 reads SNHLY; CDR2 reads FYNNEI. The V and J ends lost 7 bases and 0 bases, in that order; junction bases with no gene match: 4. The CDR3 reads CASIPTSGSTDTQYF. The DNA for the CDR3 is TGTGCCAGCATTCCGACTAGCGGGAGCACAGATACGCAGTATTTT.

This clone was counted a few times. The chain joins TRBV6-5 to TRBJ1-2, with 8 nucleotides matching TRBD1. The CDR3 runs to 12 residues. V lost 5 bases to trimming and J lost 4 bases; unmatched junction nucleotides: 0. CDR1 is MNHEY and CDR2 is SVGAGI in the germline V gene. The CDR3 loop reads CASSDRGYGYTF. DNA of the CDR3: TGTGCCAGCAGTGACAGGGGCTATGGCTACACCTTC.

The chain is built from TRBV28 and TRBJ2-2, with D maybe TRBD1 (6 bases). With 6 bases removed from V and 6 bases from J, the gap between germline ends came to 11 bases. Germline loops: CDR1 MDHEN, CDR2 SYDVKM. This CDR3 has 13 residues. In nucleotides, the CDR3 is TGTGCCAGCAGGAGAACAGGGCCCGGGGAGCTGTTTTTT. This encodes CASRRTGPGELFF.

The chain has TRBV9 and TRBJ2-5; TRBD2 matches 10 bases. In germline, CDR1 is SGDLS, CDR2 YYNGEE. The V and J ends lost 3 bases and 4 bases, in that order; junction bases with no gene match: 12. The CDR3 is 17 amino acids. The CDR3 nucleotides read TGTGCCAGCAGCGCCGGCGTTAGCGGGGGGAGGTCAGAGACCCAGTACTTC. Protein sequence: CASSAGVSGGRSETQYF.

V usage is TRBV4-3 and J usage is TRBJ2-6; D might be TRBD1 (5 bases). CDR1 and CDR2 from the germline V gene are LGHNA and YSLEER. The CDR3 contains 16 residues. Trimming stripped 0 bases from V and 2 bases from J, with 8 bases between. The CDR3 DNA is TGCGCCAGCAGCCAAGATTCAGGGACTGGGGCCAACGTCCTGACTTTC. This gives the protein CASSQDSGTGANVLTF.

The chain couples TRBV11-2 to TRBJ2-3, with TRBD2 identical over 9 bases. Germline CDR1 is SGHAT and CDR2 is FQNNGV. The CDR3 contains 16 residues. Trimming removed 2 bases from V and 4 bases from J; junction bases left unmatched: 7. CDR3 region: CASSLTTSGGADTQYF. The CDR3 DNA follows: TGTGCCAGCAGCTTAACGACTAGCGGAGGGGCAGATACGCAGTATTTT.

The chain combines TRBV7-8 with TRBJ1-5, with D uncertain. The CDR3 sequence is 16 residues long. Germline CDR1 reads SGHVS; CDR2 reads FQNEAQ. V dropped 4 bases and J dropped 6 bases, with 19 bases sitting between them. The CDR3 reads CASSSSSPGWVQPQHF. CDR3 bases: TGTGCCAGCAGCTCGTCGTCGCCGGGGTGGGTTCAGCCCCAGCATTTT.

The rearrangement links TRBV11-2 to TRBJ2-1; 7 nucleotides agree with TRBD1. Germline V lookup: CDR1 SGHAT, CDR2 FQNNGV. V shed 4 bases and J 3 bases; nucleotides not matched to a gene: 9. CDR3 length: 16 amino acids. The CDR3: CASSSPDREIYNEQFF. The CDR3, as DNA: TGTGCCAGCAGCTCCCCTGACAGGGAGATCTACAATGAGCAGTTCTTC.

The rearrangement joins TRBV11-2 to TRBJ1-1; D ambiguous. Trimming took 5 bases from V and 1 from J, leaving 17 bases between them. The germline gives CDR1 SGHAT, CDR2 FQNNGV. CDR3 length: 16 amino acids. CDR3 sequence reads: CASSPEWPLGNTEAFF. The DNA of the CDR3 is TGTGCCAGCAGCCCAGAATGGCCCCTAGGGAACACTGAAGCTTTCTTT.

The V and J genes are TRBV5-4 and TRBJ2-7; D perhaps matches TRBD1 (5 bases). Trimming took off 0 bases at V and 4 bases at J, with 11 bases between the two ends. Germline V gene sequence: CDR1 SGHNT, CDR2 YYREEE (reference sequence). The CDR3 spans 14 residues. CDR3 loop: CASSLAGLGYEQYF. The CDR3 region has the DNA TGTGCCAGCAGCTTGGCAGGGCTTGGTTACGAGCAGTACTTC.

This clone occurred once. J is TRBJ2-3 and V is TRBV2; 9 positions match TRBD2. With 3 bases clipped from V and 4 bases from J, the junction kept 5 bases outside the gene matches. The CDR3 is made up of 15 amino acids. Per the germline V gene, CDR1 is SNHLY and CDR2 is FYNNEI. The CDR3 is CASSDRGGVPDTQYF. The CDR3 DNA sequence: TGTGCCAGCAGTGATCGCGGGGGGGTCCCAGATACGCAGTATTTT.